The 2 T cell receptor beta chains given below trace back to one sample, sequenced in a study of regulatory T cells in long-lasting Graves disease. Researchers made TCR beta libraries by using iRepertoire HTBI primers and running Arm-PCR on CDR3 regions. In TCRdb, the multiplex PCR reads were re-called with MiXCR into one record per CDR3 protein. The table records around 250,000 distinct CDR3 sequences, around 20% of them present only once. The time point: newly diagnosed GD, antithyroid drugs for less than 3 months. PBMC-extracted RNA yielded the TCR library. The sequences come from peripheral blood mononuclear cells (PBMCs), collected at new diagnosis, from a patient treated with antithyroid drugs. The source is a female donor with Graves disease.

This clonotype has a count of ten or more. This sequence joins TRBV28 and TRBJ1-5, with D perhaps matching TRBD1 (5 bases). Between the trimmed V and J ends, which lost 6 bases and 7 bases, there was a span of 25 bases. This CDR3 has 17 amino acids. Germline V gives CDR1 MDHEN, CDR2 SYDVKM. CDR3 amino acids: CASSPLGTGGAEQPQHF. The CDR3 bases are TGTGCCAGCAGCCCGTTGGGAACGGGGGGAGCTGAACAGCCCCAGCATTTT.

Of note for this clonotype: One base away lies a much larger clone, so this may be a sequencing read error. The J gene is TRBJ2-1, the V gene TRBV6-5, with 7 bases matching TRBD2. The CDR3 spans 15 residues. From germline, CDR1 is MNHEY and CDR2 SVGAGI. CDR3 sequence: CAGSYVSGGYNEQFF. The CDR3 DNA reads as TGTGCCGGCAGTTACGTGTCGGGGGGTTACAATGAGCAGTTCTTC.